This TCR beta chain came from a study of a mutant IDH1 vaccine in newly diagnosed glioma. Study-level findings and limits: Patients mounted vaccine-induced immune responses in almost 95% of cases.

Germline V gene lookup returns CDR1 LGHNA and CDR2 YSLEER. V lost 1 base, J lost 7 bases, and 10 bases lay in between. The CDR3 contains 14 residues. The method was immunoSEQ multiplex PCR; TCRdb's version includes in-frame clones alone and lacks a portion of them. The sample records over 80,000 clones, more than 80% being singletons. To note about this clone: Its antigen remains unknown.

Time point in this sample: week 47, end of study. Topical imiquimod was applied with each vaccine dose, which held 300 ug of mutant IDH1 20-mer peptide. The sequences come from PBMCs, collected from a glioma patient whose treatment included an IDH1 peptide vaccine. The receptor comes from a man between 35 and 55 years old with glioma. The chain combines TRBV4-3 with TRBJ1-4; D is unclear. This CDR3 is CASSQGSNFEKLFF. The CDR3 region has the DNA TGCGCCAGCAGCCAAGGGAGTAACTTTGAAAAACTGTTTTTT.